These 14 T cell receptor beta chains originate from one sample sequenced in a study of CD8 T cells in Susac syndrome. The RNA, 0.5 to 1 ug, was put through reverse transcription using random hexamers. TCRdb independently ran MiXCR on the immunoSEQ multiplex PCR reads; one entry per CDR3 protein. The sample consists of about 66,000 distinct CDR3 sequences, over 85% of them appearing once. Sequencing was done on a sample of CD8+ T cells from PBMCs. The receptors shown here come from a human donor with multiple sclerosis.

The V gene is TRBV29-1, the J gene TRBJ2-7; unclear D gene. There are 12 residues in the CDR3. Germline V gene lookup returns CDR1 SQVTM and CDR2 ANQGSEA. The V gene lost 2 bases and the J gene lost 0 bases, with 5 bases spanning the gap. The CDR3 DNA sequence: TGCAGCGTTGAATTACCCTCCTACGAGCAGTACTTC. It encodes CSVELPSYEQYF.

The chain employs TRBV29-1 and TRBJ1-2; D is ambiguous. Trimming took off 3 bases at V and 3 bases at J, with 8 bases between the two ends. Per germline, CDR1 SQVTM and CDR2 ANQGSEA. The CDR3 is 12 amino acids. For the CDR3, the DNA is TGCAGCGTTGAGGAAAACGACTATGGCTACACCTTC. It translates to CSVEENDYGYTF.

V is TRBV25-1 and J is TRBJ1-2, with TRBD1 as a possible D gene (5 bases). V gave up 0 bases and J gave up 8 bases, with 19 bases separating them. The V gene's germline CDR1 is MGHDK and CDR2 SYGVNS. CDR3 size: 16 residues. The CDR3 is CASSEYEPGRGYGYTF. The DNA for the CDR3 is TGTGCCAGCAGTGAATATGAGCCAGGGCGTGGATACGGCTACACCTTC.

V usage is TRBV9 and J usage is TRBJ1-6; maybe TRBD1 (6 bases). Germline CDR1 reads SGDLS; CDR2 reads YYNGEE. The V and J ends lost 3 bases and 4 bases respectively, with 14 bases between them. This CDR3 is 16 amino acids long. The DNA for the CDR3 is TGTGCCAGCAGCGGTGAAACACAGGGATATAATTCACCCCTCCACTTT. Its protein is CASSGETQGYNSPLHF.

The chain combines TRBV5-1 with TRBJ2-7, with D possibly matching TRBD1 (6 bases). The CDR3 has 16 residues. The germline V gene encodes CDR1 SGHRS and CDR2 YFSETQ. Trimming cost V 1 base and J 4 bases, with 18 bases left between them. In nucleotides, the CDR3 is TGCGCCAGCAGCTTGTTAGGGGGATCGCTCAGGTACGAGCAGTACTTC. Its protein is CASSLLGGSLRYEQYF.

The chain is built from TRBV2 and TRBJ2-7, with D possibly matching TRBD1 (6 bases). Between the trimmed V and J ends, which lost 3 bases and 3 bases, there was a span of 15 bases. Germline CDR1 SNHLY, CDR2 FYNNEI. This CDR3 contains 15 residues. CDR3 coding DNA: TGTGCCAGCAGTGATGGGCAGGGGAAAATCTACGAGCAGTACTTC. Translation: CASSDGQGKIYEQYF.

The gene calls are TRBV29-1 and TRBJ2-1, with 8 positions matching TRBD1. CDR3 length: 13 residues. Trimming at V came to 3 bases and at J to 4 bases, leaving 2 bases not matched to a gene. Per germline, CDR1 SQVTM and CDR2 ANQGSEA. The CDR3 nucleotides read TGCAGCGTTGAGGGGACAGGTTACAATGAGCAGTTCTTC. Its protein product is CSVEGTGYNEQFF.

The J gene is TRBJ2-7, the V gene TRBV5-6, with 7 bases fitting TRBD2. The trim removed 3 bases at V and 5 bases at J, leaving 2 bases unmatched. The CDR3 loop spans 12 amino acids. Per the germline V gene, CDR1 is SGHDT and CDR2 is YYEEEE. This CDR3 is CASSWSGNEQYF. The DNA for the CDR3 is TGTGCCAGCAGCTGGAGCGGGAACGAGCAGTACTTC. Drawing the rest from reference TRBV5-6 and TRBJ2-7, the complete variable domain is DAGVTQSPTHLIKTRGQQVTLRCSPKSGHDTVSWYQQALGQGPQFIFQYYEEEERQRGNFPDRFSGHQFPNYSSELNVNALLLGDSALYLCASSWSGNEQYFGPGTRLTVT.

The J gene is TRBJ2-5, the V gene TRBV4-3; 8 bases align to TRBD2. J lost 1 base, V lost 0 bases, and 7 bases had no gene match. The CDR3 sequence is 17 residues long. Germline V gives CDR1 LGHNA, CDR2 YSLEER. In DNA, the CDR3 is TGCGCCAGCAGCCAAGAGGATCCAGCGGGGGCCCAAGAGACCCAGTACTTC. Encoded protein: CASSQEDPAGAQETQYF.

The sample holds one count of this clonotype. This chain uses TRBV27 with TRBJ1-2; 11 bases line up with TRBD1. J was trimmed by 6 bases and V by 8 bases; bases with no gene match: 8. Germline V gene sequence: CDR1 MNHEY, CDR2 SMNVEV (reference sequence). The CDR3 is 14 residues long. CDR3 coding DNA: TGTGCCAGCCTTCCCGGGACAGGGGGAAATGGCTACACCTTC. It yields the protein CASLPGTGGNGYTF.

The chain carries TRBV13 and TRBJ1-5; D is unresolved. V lost 2 bases and J lost 1, with 6 bases in between. Germline CDR1 PRHDT, CDR2 FYEKMQ (reference sequence). The CDR3 loop spans 14 amino acids. CDR3 sequence reads: CASSLMSSNQPQHF. In DNA, the CDR3 is TGTGCCAGCAGCTTAATGAGCAGCAATCAGCCCCAGCATTTT.

This sequence joins TRBV11-3 and TRBJ2-5, with 10 bases identical to TRBD1. The germline CDR1 and CDR2 sequences are SGHNT and YENEEA. The trim removed 4 bases at V and 2 bases at J, leaving 4 bases unmatched. The CDR3 contains 15 residues. CDR3 DNA: TGTGCCAGCAGCTCCGGGACAGGGGATCAAGAGACCCAGTACTTC. This translates into CASSSGTGDQETQYF.

The J gene is TRBJ2-5, the V gene TRBV5-1; D gene unclear. The germline gives CDR1 SGHRS, CDR2 YFSETQ. CDR3 length: 13 residues. V was trimmed by 0 bases and J by 3 bases, leaving 6 bases between them. The CDR3 DNA follows: TGCGCCAGCAGCTTGGTGGCAAAAGAGACCCAGTACTTC. Protein: CASSLVAKETQYF. The variable domain in full, completed from reference TRBV5-1 and TRBJ2-5, reads KAGVTQTPRYLIKTRGQQVTLSCSPISGHRSVSWYQQTPGQGLQFLFEYFSETQRNKGNFPGRFSGRQFSNSRSEMNVSTLELGDSALYLCASSLVAKETQYFGPGTRLLVL.

J is TRBJ2-5 and V is TRBV12-3 or TRBV12-4, with a weak D call TRBD1 (6 bases). Trimming shortened V by 5 bases and J by 1 base, and 11 bases separated the two germline ends. The CDR3 extends over 14 amino acids. The chain's CDR3 is CASSLTGIQETQYF. The CDR3 DNA reads as TGTGCCAGCAGTCTTACAGGGATCCAAGAGACCCAGTACTTC.